Here is one T cell receptor (beta chain) with its context. Its specificity is unknown. The repertoire was sequenced with immunoSEQ multiplex PCR; TCRdb's copy has only in-frame clones and lacks some. The sample yields about 52,000 clones, about 86% seen once. This record comes from a study of T cells after posttransplantation cyclophosphamide. Findings of the study overall: Recipient CMV seropositivity and CMV reactivation strongly tracked TRB clonality. Tissue-infiltrating T cells from skin or gut overlapped little with blood T cells.

The length of the CDR3 is 13 residues. The V end was cut by 4 bases, the J end by 7 bases, with 14 bases between. The germline V gene encodes CDR1 LNHDA and CDR2 SQIVND (reference sequence). The sample comprised PBMCs. This TCR came from a man aged 25-40 years with a blood cancer, CMV-positive, and with a related stem cell donor. This sequence joins TRBV19 and TRBJ2-7, with a weak D call TRBD1 (5 bases). CDR3 sequence: CASSKGPLWEQYF. In DNA, the CDR3 is TGTGCCAGTAGTAAGGGGCCCCTTTGGGAGCAGTACTTC. The variable domain in full, with the rest retrieved from reference TRBV19 and TRBJ2-7, is DGGITQSPKYLFRKEGQNVTLSCEQNLNHDAMYWYRQDPGQGLRLIYYSQIVNDFQKGDIAEGYSVSREKKESFPLTVTSAQKNPTAFYLCASSKGPLWEQYFGPGTRLTVT.